Following are 28 T cell receptor beta chains from one sample sequenced in a study of T cells after yellow fever vaccination. From the 5' RACE reads, TCRdb called clonotypes with MiXCR, one entry per CDR3 protein. The sample comprises around 88,000 distinct CDR3 sequences, about 14% of which are singletons, and roughly 24% rests with the top ten. This material consisted of CD8+ T cells not binding an NS4B(214-222) dextramer, sorted from PBMCs, taken 20 to 25 days after the first yellow fever vaccination. The receptors were gathered from a man between 18 and 29 years old who received the YFV17D yellow fever vaccine.

In its sample, this clonotype was seen a few times. V and J are TRBV4-1 and TRBJ2-7, with D uncertain. This CDR3 spans 15 amino acids. V dropped 0 bases and J dropped 0 bases, with 9 bases sitting between them. Germline-derived CDR1 and CDR2 are MGHRA and YSYEKL. CDR3 residues: CASSQDGDFSYEQYF. Written as DNA, the CDR3 is TGCGCCAGCAGCCAAGACGGCGACTTCTCCTACGAGCAGTACTTC.

This rearrangement joins TRBV9 to TRBJ2-1; D might be TRBD1 (6 bases). Between the trimmed V and J ends, which lost 3 bases and 8 bases, there was a span of 24 bases. This CDR3 has 17 amino acids. Germline CDR1 is SGDLS and CDR2 is YYNGEE. This CDR3 is CASSARTWGVAGDEQFF. CDR3 coding DNA: TGTGCCAGCAGCGCGCGAACCTGGGGCGTCGCAGGGGATGAGCAGTTCTTC.

The chain employs TRBV30 and TRBJ1-1; D remains ambiguous. Trimming shortened V by 2 bases and J by 3 bases, and 10 bases separated the two germline ends. CDR3 length equals 13 residues. The germline V gene has CDR1 GTSNPN and CDR2 SVGIG (reference sequence). The DNA of the CDR3 is TGTGCCTGGAGTACGACAAGAGACACTGAAGCTTTCTTT. The encoded protein is CAWSTTRDTEAFF.

This chain connects TRBV3-1 to TRBJ2-3, with 9 bases identical to TRBD2. V shed 2 bases and J 2 bases; nucleotides not matched to a gene: 2. The CDR3 consists of 15 residues. Germline values: CDR1 LGHDT, CDR2 YNNKEL (reference sequence). The CDR3 DNA follows: TGTGCCAGCAGCCAACCGGGACTAGCCACAGATACGCAGTATTTT. Its protein product is CASSQPGLATDTQYF.

This rearrangement joins TRBV27 to TRBJ1-4, with 8 bases lining up with TRBD1. The CDR3 loop spans 15 amino acids. V lost 5 bases and J lost 8; bases outside the gene matches: 10. CDR1 is MNHEY, CDR2 SMNVEV, per germline (reference sequence). The CDR3 region has the DNA TGTGCCAGCAGTCCGCTGGACAGGGCGGGCGAAAAACTGTTTTTT. Encoded protein: CASSPLDRAGEKLFF. The entire variable domain, with the rest obtained from reference TRBV27 and TRBJ1-4, is as follows: EAQVTQNPRYLITVTGKKLTVTCSQNMNHEYMSWYRQDPGLGLRQIYYSMNVEVTDKGDVPEGYKVSRKEKRNFPLILESPSPNQTSLYFCASSPLDRAGEKLFFGSGTQLSVL.

This clonotype was picked up a small number of times. This chain links TRBV11-2 with TRBJ2-7, with D perhaps given as TRBD1 or TRBD2 (5 bases each). There are 16 residues in the CDR3. The germline V gene has CDR1 SGHAT and CDR2 FQNNGV. The V end was cut by 0 bases, the J end by 5 bases, with 17 bases between. CDR3 in amino acids: CASSLDPRDGPDEQYF. CDR3 sequence (DNA): TGTGCCAGCAGCTTAGATCCACGGGACGGCCCTGACGAGCAGTACTTC.

This chain links TRBV7-3 with TRBJ1-2; no definite D call. The CDR3 has 12 residues. V was clipped by 3 bases and J by 6 bases, with 8 bases between them. The germline gives CDR1 SGHTA, CDR2 FQGTGA. The CDR3 region has the DNA TGTGCCAGCAGCTTTGGGATCCATGGCTACACCTTC. This sequence encodes CASSFGIHGYTF.

On this clonotype itself: One end of the junction does not line up with germline, which may come from a read error. The rearrangement uses TRBV7-2 and TRBJ2-3; no definite D call. CDR3 length equals 12 residues. In germline, CDR1 is SGHTA, CDR2 FQGNSA. CDR3 in amino acids: CASSYLRDMQYF. In DNA, the CDR3 is TGTGCCAGCAGCTACCTGCGAGATATGCAGTATTTT.

CDR3 protein: CASSYLRARPQINSPLHF. In DNA, the CDR3 is TGTGCCAGCAGCTACCTAAGGGCCAGGCCCCAGATTAATTCACCCCTCCACTTT. V and J are TRBV7-9 and TRBJ1-6, with no clear D. The CDR3 covers 18 residues. The V end was cut by 4 bases, the J end by 6 bases, with 22 bases between. The germline gives CDR1 SEHNR, CDR2 FQNEAQ (reference sequence).

This clonotype has more than one count but fewer than ten. This chain uses TRBV27 with TRBJ2-5; D remains unclear. The CDR3 is made up of 15 amino acids. V lost 6 bases and J lost 0, with 14 bases in between. Germline V gene sequence: CDR1 MNHEY, CDR2 SMNVEV (reference sequence). CDR3 protein: CASSALGSNQETQYF. Here the CDR3 DNA reads TGTGCCAGCAGCGCCCTTGGTTCCAACCAAGAGACCCAGTACTTC.

The genes are TRBV11-2 and TRBJ1-2, with D possibly being TRBD1 (5 bases). Looked up from germline, CDR1 is SGHAT and CDR2 is FQNNGV. This CDR3 is built from 15 residues. Trimming removed 5 bases at V and 3 bases at J, with 16 bases between. The CDR3 DNA sequence: TGTGCCAGCAGCAACAGCGCTGGGGCCGACTATGGCTACACCTTC. Its translation: CASSNSAGADYGYTF.

This clonotype was found a few times. The gene calls are TRBV11-3 and TRBJ2-6; D uncertain. This CDR3 has 14 amino acids. The germline V gene encodes CDR1 SGHNT and CDR2 YENEEA. Trimming left V 5 bases short and J 1 base short, with 6 bases between. The CDR3 loop is CASSLGSGANVLTF. The CDR3 bases are TGTGCCAGCAGCCTGGGATCTGGGGCCAACGTCCTGACTTTC.

The table lists this clonotype with a few counts. The J gene is TRBJ2-3, the V gene TRBV12-3 or TRBV12-4; D remains unclear. The germline V and J ends were trimmed by 7 bases and 1 base, with 12 bases remaining between them. CDR3 length: 14 residues. CDR3 bases: TGTGCCAGCATTAAGGAGTATGGCACAGATACGCAGTATTTT. This translates into CASIKEYGTDTQYF.

This clonotype was counted between two and nine times. The genes are TRBV6-5 and TRBJ2-6, with unresolved D. In germline, CDR1 is MNHEY, CDR2 SVGAGI. The ends were cut back, 0 bases at V and 0 bases at J, with 3 bases in the middle. This CDR3 has 15 residues. Here the CDR3 reads CASSYSRSGANVLTF. CDR3 DNA: TGTGCCAGCAGTTACTCTCGCTCTGGGGCCAACGTCCTGACTTTC.

This clonotype was counted between two and nine times. The rearrangement links TRBV28 to TRBJ2-2; tentatively, D is TRBD1 or TRBD2 (5 bases each). The CDR3 covers 17 residues. Per germline, CDR1 MDHEN and CDR2 SYDVKM. The V and J ends lost 4 bases and 4 bases respectively, with 19 bases between them. CDR3 sequence (DNA): TGTGCCAGCAGTTGGGGCGCCGACCGAGGGAGCACCGGGGAGCTGTTTTTT. Its protein is CASSWGADRGSTGELFF.

This clonotype was seen more than once but under ten times. The rearrangement joins TRBV7-9 to TRBJ2-5; TRBD1 is a possible D gene (5 bases). Germline assignment: CDR1 SEHNR and CDR2 FQNEAQ (reference sequence). Trimming took off 5 bases at V and 5 bases at J, with 9 bases between the two ends. The CDR3 loop spans 12 amino acids. The CDR3 sequence is CASSPGFETQYF. CDR3 sequence (DNA): TGTGCCAGCAGCCCAGGGTTTGAGACCCAGTACTTC.

This clonotype was counted between two and nine times. The V and J genes are TRBV12-3 or TRBV12-4 and TRBJ1-6, with TRBD1 matching 9 bases. The CDR3 runs 16 residues. V lost 5 bases and J lost 10; bases outside the gene matches: 12. The CDR3 DNA reads as TGTGCCAGCAGTCAGACGACAGGGGGACAGGGCTCACCCCTCCACTTT. Protein product: CASSQTTGGQGSPLHF.

V gene TRBV29-1 combines with J gene TRBJ1-2, with 7 positions matching TRBD1. CDR1 is SQVTM, CDR2 ANQGSEA, per germline. Trimming at V came to 7 bases and at J to 7 bases, leaving 6 bases not matched to a gene. The CDR3 runs to 11 residues. This CDR3 reads CSGSTGLGYTF. The CDR3 bases are TGCAGCGGCTCGACAGGGCTTGGCTACACCTTC. Complete variable domain (other parts from reference TRBV29-1 and TRBJ1-2): SAVISQKPSRDICQRGTSLTIQCQVDSQVTMMFWYRQQPGQSLTLIATANQGSEATYESGFVIDKFPISRPNLTFSTLTVSNMSPEDSSIYLCSGSTGLGYTFGSGTRLTVV.

The rearrangement links TRBV6-1 to TRBJ2-5, with 9 bases matching TRBD2. Losses at the gene ends were 6 bases for V and 2 bases for J; bases not matched to a gene: 7. The germline V gene has CDR1 MNHNS and CDR2 SASEGT. This CDR3 comprises 15 residues. The CDR3 region has the DNA TGTGCCAGCAGGGACTTTAGCGGGGGACAAGAGACCCAGTACTTC. This sequence encodes CASRDFSGGQETQYF.

This clonotype was counted a single time. Being one base from a much bigger clone, this may be a read error. This chain joins TRBV12-3 or TRBV12-4 and TRBJ1-2, with a possible D match to TRBD1 (5 bases). The CDR3 sequence is 21 residues long. CDR3 in amino acids: CASSSPDEANKPGLANYSYTF. Written as DNA, the CDR3 is TGTGCCAGCAGTTCCCCGGACGAAGCAAATAAACCGGGGCTCGCAAACTATAGCTACACCTTC.

The chain combines TRBV12-3 or TRBV12-4 with TRBJ2-1, with D perhaps matching TRBD2 (5 bases). The CDR3 consists of 12 residues. With 5 bases removed from V and 7 bases from J, the gap between germline ends came to 9 bases. The CDR3 DNA follows: TGTGCCAGCAGTACTACGGGGAATGAGCAGTTCTTC. As protein: CASSTTGNEQFF.

The CDR3 spells CSASPTRDNEQFF. The CDR3 DNA reads TGCAGTGCTAGTCCCACCAGGGACAATGAGCAGTTCTTC. V and J are TRBV20-1 and TRBJ2-1; tentative D call: TRBD1 (5 bases). Trimming left V 3 bases short and J 5 bases short, with 11 bases between. CDR3 length: 13 residues. The germline V gene has CDR1 DFQATT and CDR2 SNEGSKA (reference sequence).

V usage is TRBV6-6 and J usage is TRBJ1-1, with D hard to call. CDR1 MNHNY and CDR2 SVGAGI come from the germline V gene (reference sequence). Trimming removed 0 bases at V and 8 bases at J, with 4 bases between. The CDR3 runs 11 residues. CDR3 sequence: CASSYSPEAFF. The CDR3, as DNA: TGTGCCAGCAGTTACTCGCCAGAAGCTTTCTTT.

CDR3 sequence: CASSDKGGLDGYTF. For the CDR3, the DNA is TGTGCCAGCAGCGACAAGGGAGGCTTGGATGGCTACACCTTC. This chain uses TRBV7-9 with TRBJ1-2; no firm D call. The CDR3 has 14 amino acids. The germline V gene has CDR1 SEHNR and CDR2 FQNEAQ (reference sequence). The V gene lost 5 bases and the J gene lost 6 bases, with 16 bases spanning the gap.

This clonotype was seen only a few times. The J gene is TRBJ2-1, the V gene TRBV27; the D call may be TRBD1 or TRBD2 (5 bases each). V was clipped by 5 bases and J by 0 bases, with 17 bases between them. The CDR3 is made up of 17 amino acids. Germline CDR1 MNHEY, CDR2 SMNVEV (reference sequence). The chain's CDR3 is CASSPSGTLISYNEQFF. The CDR3 bases are TGTGCCAGCAGTCCCTCGGGGACCCTAATCTCCTACAATGAGCAGTTCTTC.

V usage is TRBV6-1 and J usage is TRBJ2-1; no definite D call. V shed 8 bases and J shed 0 bases, with 14 bases lying between them. The CDR3 extends over 15 amino acids. Germline loops: CDR1 MNHNS, CDR2 SASEGT. Here the CDR3 reads CASVGFLSSYNEQFF. The CDR3 nucleotides are TGTGCCAGCGTAGGTTTCCTGAGCTCCTACAATGAGCAGTTCTTC.

This clonotype has at least ten counts. This chain links TRBV21-1 with TRBJ2-2; TRBD2, the table's D call, lacks a check against the DNA. TRBV21-1 is a documented pseudogene. The CDR3 is made up of 16 amino acids. The CDR3 region is CASSRYGSAVAGELFF. DNA for the CDR3: TGTGCCAGCAGCAGATACGGGTCTGCGGTCGCCGGGGAGCTGTTTTTT.

The chain is built from TRBV12-3 or TRBV12-4 and TRBJ2-1; 8 bases are shared with TRBD1. The CDR3 consists of 15 residues. V shed 6 bases, J shed 7 bases, and the junction held 11 bases outside the gene matches. This chain's CDR3 is CASSPGTGLRNEQFF. The CDR3 bases are TGTGCCAGCAGCCCCGGGACAGGTCTCAGGAATGAGCAGTTCTTC.